These T cell receptor beta chains were read from a single sample in a study of CD8 T cells in ankylosing spondylitis. MiXCR, run by TCRdb on the 5' RACE reads, gives a single entry per CDR3 protein. This table holds about 200,000 distinct CDR3 sequences, over 10% found once. Sequenced sample: blood, either unsorted or a sorted T cell fraction (not recorded which). The receptors originated from a male donor with ankylosing spondylitis or in good health (not recorded which). Both conserved end residues are trimmed from each CDR3. Each record gives: V gene, D gene, clone size, J gene, CDR3 length, CDR3 protein. D genes are given only for firm matches. For some rows the clone size is stated as once, few or many, or as a class when expanded; others skip it.

v_call: TRBV5-6
d_call: -
clone_size: few
j_call: TRBJ2-5
cdr3_length: 13
cdr3_aa: ASSFGSGGRETQY

v_call: TRBV5-6
d_call: -
clone_size: few
j_call: TRBJ2-7
cdr3_length: 9
cdr3_aa: ASSFGDEQY

v_call: TRBV14
d_call: -
clone_size: -
j_call: TRBJ2-4
cdr3_length: 11
cdr3_aa: ASSHAGENIQY

v_call: TRBV20-1
d_call: -
clone_size: few
j_call: TRBJ2-5
cdr3_length: 11
cdr3_aa: SARGAAWGDQY

v_call: TRBV6-1
d_call: -
clone_size: -
j_call: TRBJ2-7
cdr3_length: 11
cdr3_aa: ASSDPLSYEQY

v_call: TRBV12-3/TRBV12-4
d_call: -
clone_size: many
j_call: TRBJ2-2
cdr3_length: 9
cdr3_aa: ASGNTGELF

v_call: TRBV20-1
d_call: -
clone_size: -
j_call: TRBJ2-2
cdr3_length: 11
cdr3_aa: SARYSPTGELF

v_call: TRBV14
d_call: -
clone_size: -
j_call: TRBJ2-7
cdr3_length: 9
cdr3_aa: ASSGRGEQY

v_call: TRBV6-2/TRBV6-3
d_call: -
clone_size: few
j_call: TRBJ1-4
cdr3_length: 13
cdr3_aa: ASSPFRGGREKLF

v_call: TRBV3-1
d_call: -
clone_size: -
j_call: TRBJ2-7
cdr3_length: 10
cdr3_aa: ASSQLTYEQY

v_call: TRBV5-5
d_call: -
clone_size: -
j_call: TRBJ2-6
cdr3_length: 14
cdr3_aa: ASSLEGSSGANVLT

v_call: TRBV7-2
d_call: -
clone_size: -
j_call: TRBJ2-1
cdr3_length: 13
cdr3_aa: ASSAWGEKNNEQF

v_call: TRBV25-1
d_call: TRBD2
clone_size: few
j_call: TRBJ2-7
cdr3_length: 14
cdr3_aa: ASSELGLAGGNEQY

v_call: TRBV5-5
d_call: -
clone_size: -
j_call: TRBJ2-7
cdr3_length: 12
cdr3_aa: ASSLASIPYEQY

v_call: TRBV3-1
d_call: -
clone_size: -
j_call: TRBJ2-3
cdr3_length: 14
cdr3_aa: ASSQDGVGGTDTQY

v_call: TRBV19
d_call: TRBD1
clone_size: -
j_call: TRBJ1-1
cdr3_length: 13
cdr3_aa: ASSTSRQGGTEAF

v_call: TRBV29-1
d_call: -
clone_size: -
j_call: TRBJ1-2
cdr3_length: 11
cdr3_aa: SVEGGENYGYT

v_call: TRBV5-1
d_call: -
clone_size: -
j_call: TRBJ2-3
cdr3_length: 11
cdr3_aa: ASTGSSNPTQY

v_call: TRBV5-1
d_call: -
clone_size: -
j_call: TRBJ2-7
cdr3_length: 12
cdr3_aa: ASSLDKGVYEQY

v_call: TRBV27
d_call: -
clone_size: -
j_call: TRBJ2-7
cdr3_length: 11
cdr3_aa: ASRKGQAYEQY

v_call: TRBV15
d_call: -
clone_size: few
j_call: TRBJ2-7
cdr3_length: 13
cdr3_aa: ATSIAPKGSYEQY

v_call: TRBV3-1
d_call: -
clone_size: few
j_call: TRBJ1-5
cdr3_length: 12
cdr3_aa: ASSGHRVEQPQH

v_call: TRBV5-1
d_call: TRBD2
clone_size: few
j_call: TRBJ2-7
cdr3_length: 16
cdr3_aa: ASSCGTSGCPSSYEQY

v_call: TRBV3-1
d_call: -
clone_size: many
j_call: TRBJ2-1
cdr3_length: 12
cdr3_aa: ASSQEVKKNEQF

v_call: TRBV6-1
d_call: -
clone_size: few
j_call: TRBJ2-1
cdr3_length: 9
cdr3_aa: ASSEGRKQF

v_call: TRBV3-1
d_call: -
clone_size: -
j_call: TRBJ2-4
cdr3_length: 14
cdr3_aa: ASSQVSEAAKNIQY

v_call: TRBV4-2
d_call: -
clone_size: -
j_call: TRBJ1-4
cdr3_length: 13
cdr3_aa: ASSPRQATNEKLF

v_call: TRBV6-2/TRBV6-3
d_call: -
clone_size: few
j_call: TRBJ1-1
cdr3_length: 11
cdr3_aa: ASSYGGGMAAF

v_call: TRBV20-1
d_call: TRBD2
clone_size: -
j_call: TRBJ2-3
cdr3_length: 12
cdr3_aa: SATRASGTDTQY

v_call: TRBV11-3
d_call: -
clone_size: few
j_call: TRBJ1-2
cdr3_length: 13
cdr3_aa: ASSARDAGVNGYT

v_call: TRBV10-3
d_call: -
clone_size: -
j_call: TRBJ2-5
cdr3_length: 11
cdr3_aa: ATRGDTQETQY

v_call: TRBV20-1
d_call: TRBD2
clone_size: few
j_call: TRBJ2-1
cdr3_length: 14
cdr3_aa: SARVSWGLPNNEQF

v_call: TRBV29-1
d_call: -
clone_size: few
j_call: TRBJ1-2
cdr3_length: 11
cdr3_aa: SVEILSNYGYT

v_call: TRBV7-2
d_call: TRBD2
clone_size: -
j_call: TRBJ2-7
cdr3_length: 14
cdr3_aa: ASSLVPGGGTYEQY

v_call: TRBV10-1
d_call: TRBD2
clone_size: few
j_call: TRBJ2-3
cdr3_length: 15
cdr3_aa: ASSDPTSGSGGDTQY

v_call: TRBV12-3/TRBV12-4
d_call: -
clone_size: many
j_call: TRBJ1-1
cdr3_length: 12
cdr3_aa: ASSLGGGWTEAF

v_call: TRBV12-3/TRBV12-4
d_call: -
clone_size: few
j_call: TRBJ2-1
cdr3_length: 11
cdr3_aa: ASSLQQENEQF

v_call: TRBV6-1
d_call: -
clone_size: -
j_call: TRBJ2-7
cdr3_length: 12
cdr3_aa: ASNPLAGPYEQY

v_call: TRBV4-2
d_call: TRBD2
clone_size: few
j_call: TRBJ2-1
cdr3_length: 12
cdr3_aa: ASSGTSGVIEQF

v_call: TRBV5-6
d_call: -
clone_size: few
j_call: TRBJ2-2
cdr3_length: 13
cdr3_aa: ASSLGPEPPGELF

v_call: TRBV20-1
d_call: -
clone_size: few
j_call: TRBJ2-3
cdr3_length: 16
cdr3_aa: SARVPGAKRKSTDTQY

v_call: TRBV7-2
d_call: -
clone_size: -
j_call: TRBJ1-2
cdr3_length: 12
cdr3_aa: ASSLEAAGEGYT

v_call: TRBV7-9
d_call: -
clone_size: -
j_call: TRBJ2-7
cdr3_length: 12
cdr3_aa: ASSIQGRDYEQY

v_call: TRBV20-1
d_call: -
clone_size: -
j_call: TRBJ1-2
cdr3_length: 9
cdr3_aa: SAGGGEGYT

v_call: TRBV4-1
d_call: -
clone_size: -
j_call: TRBJ2-3
cdr3_length: 15
cdr3_aa: ASSQDRVRGRTDTQY

v_call: TRBV15
d_call: TRBD1
clone_size: -
j_call: TRBJ1-3
cdr3_length: 14
cdr3_aa: ATSSDRGIGGNTIY

v_call: TRBV15
d_call: TRBD2
clone_size: few
j_call: TRBJ2-1
cdr3_length: 13
cdr3_aa: ATSRELAGNNEQF

v_call: TRBV6-5
d_call: TRBD1
clone_size: -
j_call: TRBJ1-5
cdr3_length: 13
cdr3_aa: ASSLTGEGNQPQH

v_call: TRBV3-1
d_call: -
clone_size: few
j_call: TRBJ2-2
cdr3_length: 18
cdr3_aa: ASSQVGDAMAVGHTGELF

v_call: TRBV30
d_call: -
clone_size: few
j_call: TRBJ2-7
cdr3_length: 14
cdr3_aa: AWTRLVGRGAYEQY

v_call: TRBV5-1
d_call: -
clone_size: -
j_call: TRBJ2-3
cdr3_length: 13
cdr3_aa: ASSLDGRGTDTQY

v_call: TRBV3-1
d_call: TRBD1
clone_size: few
j_call: TRBJ2-7
cdr3_length: 14
cdr3_aa: ASSQGVVWDSSEQY

v_call: TRBV7-9
d_call: TRBD2
clone_size: few
j_call: TRBJ2-1
cdr3_length: 13
cdr3_aa: ASSSYPGTSGEQF

v_call: TRBV10-3
d_call: -
clone_size: -
j_call: TRBJ2-6
cdr3_length: 15
cdr3_aa: AISDEAGHSGANVLT